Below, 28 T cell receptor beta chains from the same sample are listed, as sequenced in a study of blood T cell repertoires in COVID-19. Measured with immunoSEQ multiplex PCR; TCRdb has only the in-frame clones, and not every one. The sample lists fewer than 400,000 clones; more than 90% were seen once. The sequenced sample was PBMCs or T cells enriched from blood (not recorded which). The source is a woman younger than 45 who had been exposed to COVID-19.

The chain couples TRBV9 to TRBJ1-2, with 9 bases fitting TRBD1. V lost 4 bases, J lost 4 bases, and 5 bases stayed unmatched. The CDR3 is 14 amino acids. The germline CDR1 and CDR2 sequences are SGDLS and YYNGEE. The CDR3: CASSRDRDFYGYTF. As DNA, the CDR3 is TGTGCCAGCAGCCGGGACAGGGACTTCTATGGCTACACCTTC.

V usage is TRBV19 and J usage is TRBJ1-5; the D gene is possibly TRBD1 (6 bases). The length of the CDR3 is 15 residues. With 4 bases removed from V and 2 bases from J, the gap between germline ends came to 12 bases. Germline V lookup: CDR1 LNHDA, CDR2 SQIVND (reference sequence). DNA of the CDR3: TGTGCCAGTAGTAAGGGGGTTCGAGGCAATCAGCCCCAGCATTTT. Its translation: CASSKGVRGNQPQHF.

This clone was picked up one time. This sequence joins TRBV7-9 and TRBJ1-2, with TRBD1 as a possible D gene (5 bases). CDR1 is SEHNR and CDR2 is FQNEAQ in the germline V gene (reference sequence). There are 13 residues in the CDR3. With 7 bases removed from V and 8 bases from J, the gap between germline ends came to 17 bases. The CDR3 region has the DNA TGTGCCAGCACCTTCGGGCAGGGTGAAGGCTACACCTTC. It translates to CASTFGQGEGYTF.

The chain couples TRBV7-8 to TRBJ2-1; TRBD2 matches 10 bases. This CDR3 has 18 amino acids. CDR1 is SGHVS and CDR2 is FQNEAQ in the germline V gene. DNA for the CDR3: TGTGCAGCTGGGTCTGCAAGCGGGGGGGCCCTGTCCTACAATGAGCAGTTCTTC. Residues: CAAGSASGGALSYNEQFF.

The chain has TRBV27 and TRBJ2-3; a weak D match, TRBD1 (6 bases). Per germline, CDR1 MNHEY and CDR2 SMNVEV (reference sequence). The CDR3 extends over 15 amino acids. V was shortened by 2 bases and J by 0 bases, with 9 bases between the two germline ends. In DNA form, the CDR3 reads TGTGCCAGCAGTTTACTCAGGGGAAGCACAGATACGCAGTATTTT. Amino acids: CASSLLRGSTDTQYF.

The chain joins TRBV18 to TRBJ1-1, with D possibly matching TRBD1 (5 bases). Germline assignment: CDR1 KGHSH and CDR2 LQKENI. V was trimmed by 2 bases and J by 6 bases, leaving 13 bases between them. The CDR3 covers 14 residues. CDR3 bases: TGTGCCAGCTCACCATTTTTAGGGGAGGCTGAAGCTTTCTTT. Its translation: CASSPFLGEAEAFF.

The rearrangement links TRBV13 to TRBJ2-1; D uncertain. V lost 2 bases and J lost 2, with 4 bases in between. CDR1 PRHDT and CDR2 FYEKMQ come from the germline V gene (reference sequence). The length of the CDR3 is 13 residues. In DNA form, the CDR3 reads TGTGCCAGCAGCTTACCTCCCTACAATGAGCAGTTCTTC. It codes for CASSLPPYNEQFF.

CDR3 nucleotide sequence: TGTGCCAGCAGCTTGATGGGACAGTCAGCTTCCGACTATGGCTACACCTTC. It specifies CASSLMGQSASDYGYTF. The chain combines TRBV5-4 with TRBJ1-2, with TRBD1 matching 7 bases. This CDR3 is 17 amino acids long. Germline-derived CDR1 and CDR2 are SGHNT and YYREEE (reference sequence). Trimming removed 1 base from V and 3 bases from J; junction bases left unmatched: 12.

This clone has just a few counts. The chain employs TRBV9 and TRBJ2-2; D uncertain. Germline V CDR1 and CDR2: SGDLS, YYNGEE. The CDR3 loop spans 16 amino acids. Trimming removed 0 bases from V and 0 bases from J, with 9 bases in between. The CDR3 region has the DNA TGTGCCAGCAGCGTAGTATCACAGCCGAACACCGGGGAGCTGTTTTTT. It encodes CASSVVSQPNTGELFF. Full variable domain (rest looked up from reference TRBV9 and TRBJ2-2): DSGVTQTPKHLITATGQRVTLRCSPRSGDLSVYWYQQSLDQGLQFLIQYYNGEERAKGNILERFSAQQFPDLHSELNLSSLELGDSALYFCASSVVSQPNTGELFFGEGSRLTVL.

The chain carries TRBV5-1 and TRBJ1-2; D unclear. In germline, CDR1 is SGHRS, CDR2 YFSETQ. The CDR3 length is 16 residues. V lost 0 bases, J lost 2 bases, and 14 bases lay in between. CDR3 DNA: TGCGCCAGCAGCTTGGCCCCAACTCGGGTGAACTATGGCTACACCTTC. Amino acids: CASSLAPTRVNYGYTF.

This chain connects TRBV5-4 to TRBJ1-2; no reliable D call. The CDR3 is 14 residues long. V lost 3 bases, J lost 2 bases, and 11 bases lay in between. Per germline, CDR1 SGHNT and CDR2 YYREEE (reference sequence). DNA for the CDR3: TGTGCCAGCAGCTCCTCCCACAGAAACTATGGCTACACCTTC. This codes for CASSSSHRNYGYTF.

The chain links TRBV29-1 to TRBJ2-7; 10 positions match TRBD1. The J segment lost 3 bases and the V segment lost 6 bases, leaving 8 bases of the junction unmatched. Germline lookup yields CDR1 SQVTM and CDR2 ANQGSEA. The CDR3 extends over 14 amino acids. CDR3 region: CSVDGQGGSYEQYF. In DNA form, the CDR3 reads TGCAGCGTAGACGGACAGGGGGGAAGCTACGAGCAGTACTTC.

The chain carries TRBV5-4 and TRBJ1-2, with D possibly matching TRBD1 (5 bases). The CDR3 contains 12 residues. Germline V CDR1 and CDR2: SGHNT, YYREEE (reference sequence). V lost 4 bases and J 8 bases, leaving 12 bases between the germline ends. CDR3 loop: CASSRGEDGYTF. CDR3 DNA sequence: TGTGCCAGCAGCCGGGGGGAGGACGGCTACACCTTC.

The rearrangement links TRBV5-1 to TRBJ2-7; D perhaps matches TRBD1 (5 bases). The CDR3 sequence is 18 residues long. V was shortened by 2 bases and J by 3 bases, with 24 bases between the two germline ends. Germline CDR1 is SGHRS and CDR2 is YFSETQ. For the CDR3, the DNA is TGCGCCAGCAGCTTCAAGGGTGGGGAAGGGGCAAGAATCTACGAGCAGTACTTC. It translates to CASSFKGGEGARIYEQYF.

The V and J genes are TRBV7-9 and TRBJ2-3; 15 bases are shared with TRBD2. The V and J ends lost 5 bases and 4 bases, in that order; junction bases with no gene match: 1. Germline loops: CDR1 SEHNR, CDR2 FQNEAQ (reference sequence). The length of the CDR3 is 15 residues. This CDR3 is CASSRTSGGADTQYF. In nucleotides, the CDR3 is TGTGCCAGCAGCCGGACTAGCGGGGGGGCAGATACGCAGTATTTT.

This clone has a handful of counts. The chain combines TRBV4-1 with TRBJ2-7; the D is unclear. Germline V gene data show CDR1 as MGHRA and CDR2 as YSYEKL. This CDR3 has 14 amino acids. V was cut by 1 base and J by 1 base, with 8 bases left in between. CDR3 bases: TGCGCCAGCAGCCAAGCTCGACAATCCTACGAGCAGTACTTC. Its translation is CASSQARQSYEQYF.

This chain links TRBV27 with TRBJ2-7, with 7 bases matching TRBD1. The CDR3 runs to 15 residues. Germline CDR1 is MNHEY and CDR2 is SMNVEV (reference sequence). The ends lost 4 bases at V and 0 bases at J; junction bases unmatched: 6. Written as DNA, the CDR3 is TGTGCCAGCAGTTCTACAGGGGCTCTCTCCTACGAGCAGTACTTC. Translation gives CASSSTGALSYEQYF.

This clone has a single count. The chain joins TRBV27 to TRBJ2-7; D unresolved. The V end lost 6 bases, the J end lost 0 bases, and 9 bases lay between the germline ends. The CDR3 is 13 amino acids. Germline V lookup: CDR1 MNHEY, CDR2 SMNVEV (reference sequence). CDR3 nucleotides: TGTGCCAGCAGGCTGGGCAGCTCCTACGAGCAGTACTTC. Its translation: CASRLGSSYEQYF.

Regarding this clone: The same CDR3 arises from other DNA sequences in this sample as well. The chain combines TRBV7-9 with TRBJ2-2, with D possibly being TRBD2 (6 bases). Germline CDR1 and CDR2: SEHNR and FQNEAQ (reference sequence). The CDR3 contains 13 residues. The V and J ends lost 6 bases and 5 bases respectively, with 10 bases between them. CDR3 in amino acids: CASSFGGTGELFF. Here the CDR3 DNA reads TGTGCCAGCAGTTTCGGGGGAACCGGGGAGCTGTTTTTT.

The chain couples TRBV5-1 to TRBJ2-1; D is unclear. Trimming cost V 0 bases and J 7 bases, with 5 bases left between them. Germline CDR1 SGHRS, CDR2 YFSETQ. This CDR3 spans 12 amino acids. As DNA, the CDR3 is TGCGCCAGCAGCTTGGACAGTAATGAGCAGTTCTTC. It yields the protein CASSLDSNEQFF. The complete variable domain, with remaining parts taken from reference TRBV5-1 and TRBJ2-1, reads KAGVTQTPRYLIKTRGQQVTLSCSPISGHRSVSWYQQTPGQGLQFLFEYFSETQRNKGNFPGRFSGRQFSNSRSEMNVSTLELGDSALYLCASSLDSNEQFFGPGTRLTVL.

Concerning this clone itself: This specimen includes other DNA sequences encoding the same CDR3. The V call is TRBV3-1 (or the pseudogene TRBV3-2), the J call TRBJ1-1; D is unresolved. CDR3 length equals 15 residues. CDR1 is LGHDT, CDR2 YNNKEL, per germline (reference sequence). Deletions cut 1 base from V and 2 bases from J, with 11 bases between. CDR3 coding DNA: TGTGCCAGCAGCCAAGCATGGGGAGGCAACACTGAAGCTTTCTTT. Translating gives CASSQAWGGNTEAFF.

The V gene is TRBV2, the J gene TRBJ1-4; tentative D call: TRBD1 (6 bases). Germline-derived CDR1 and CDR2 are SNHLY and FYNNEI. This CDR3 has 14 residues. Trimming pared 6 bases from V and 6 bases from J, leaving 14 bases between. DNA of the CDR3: TGTGCCAGCAGAAACAGGGTAGGGGATGAAAAACTGTTTTTT. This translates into CASRNRVGDEKLFF.

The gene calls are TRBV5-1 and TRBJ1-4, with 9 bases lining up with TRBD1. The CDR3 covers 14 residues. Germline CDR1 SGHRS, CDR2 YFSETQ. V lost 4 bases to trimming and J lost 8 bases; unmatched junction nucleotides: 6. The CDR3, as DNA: TGCGCCAGCAGCCCGGGACAGGGTGACGAAAAACTGTTTTTT. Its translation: CASSPGQGDEKLFF.

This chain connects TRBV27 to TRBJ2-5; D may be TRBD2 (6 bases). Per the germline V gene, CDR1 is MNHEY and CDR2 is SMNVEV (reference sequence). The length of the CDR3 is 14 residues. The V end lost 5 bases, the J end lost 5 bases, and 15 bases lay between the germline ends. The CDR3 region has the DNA TGTGCCAGCAGTCTATATCAAGGAGGGGAGACCCAGTACTTC. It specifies CASSLYQGGETQYF.

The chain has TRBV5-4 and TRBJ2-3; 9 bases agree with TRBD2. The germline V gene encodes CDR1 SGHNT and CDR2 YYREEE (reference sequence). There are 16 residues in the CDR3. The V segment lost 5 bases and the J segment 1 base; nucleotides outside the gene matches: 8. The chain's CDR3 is CASSLVERGGTDTQYF. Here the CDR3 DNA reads TGTGCCAGCAGTCTTGTGGAGCGGGGGGGCACAGATACGCAGTATTTT.

The CDR3 bases are TGTGCCAGCAGCGTAGGGGGCCCCTCTGGAAACACCATATATTTT. It encodes CASSVGGPSGNTIYF. J is TRBJ1-3 and V is TRBV9; D is possibly TRBD1 (5 bases). Germline V CDR1 and CDR2: SGDLS, YYNGEE. There are 15 residues in the CDR3. V lost 0 bases and J lost 0, with 7 bases in between.

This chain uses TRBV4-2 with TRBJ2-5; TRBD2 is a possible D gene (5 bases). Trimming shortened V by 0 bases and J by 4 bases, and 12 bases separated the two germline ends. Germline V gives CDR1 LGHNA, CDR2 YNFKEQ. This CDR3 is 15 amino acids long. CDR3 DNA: TGTGCCAGCAGCCAAGATTATTCCAGCGGAGAGACCCAGTACTTC. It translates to CASSQDYSSGETQYF.

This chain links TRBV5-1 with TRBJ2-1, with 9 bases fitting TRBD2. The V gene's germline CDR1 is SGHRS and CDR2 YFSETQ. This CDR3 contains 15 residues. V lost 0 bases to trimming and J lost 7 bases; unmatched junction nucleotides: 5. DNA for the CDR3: TGCGCCAGCAGCTTGGCAGCGGGGGGACTTAATGAGCAGTTCTTC. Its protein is CASSLAAGGLNEQFF.